Listed below are T cell receptor beta chains from one sample, sequenced in a study of T cell responses to AZD1222 COVID-19 vaccine. Method: immunoSEQ multiplex PCR; TCRdb's copy keeps in-frame clones and lacks some. The sample carries about 96,000 clones, roughly 90% recorded once. This material consisted of peripheral blood, taken on day 0 of AZD1222 vaccination. These receptors originate from an adult in good health. The CDR3 runs from the conserved cysteine through the conserved F or W. Each record gives: D gene, clone size, V gene, J gene, CDR3 DNA, CDR3 protein. The D gene is left open where the match is weak. Only some rows state a clone size, as once, few, many or a class for expanded clones.

>TRBD1|NA|TRBV28|TRBJ2-7
TGTGCCAGCAGTGGGTCCGGACAGGGTTCTTCTCTAAACGAGCAGTACTTC
CASSGSGQGSSLNEQYF
>NA|NA|TRBV24-1|TRBJ1-1
TGTGCCACCAGGACCACCGGGGGCACTGAAGCTTTCTTT
CATRTTGGTEAFF
>NA|NA|TRBV3-1/TRBV3-2|TRBJ1-3
TGTGCCAGCAGCCAAGATCACAGGGTTGGAAACACCATATATTTT
CASSQDHRVGNTIYF
>NA|few|TRBV12-3/TRBV12-4|TRBJ2-6
TGTGCCAGCAGACGGTCTGGGGCCAACGTCCTGACTTTC
CASRRSGANVLTF
>NA|NA|TRBV12-3/TRBV12-4|TRBJ1-5
TGTGCCAGCAGTTCCGCAGGGAGTCAGCCCCAGCATTTT
CASSSAGSQPQHF
>NA|NA|TRBV4-2|TRBJ1-2
TGTGCCAGCAGCCAAGTGGCGGGGGAGGGCTATGGCTACACCTTC
CASSQVAGEGYGYTF
>NA|NA|TRBV5-1|TRBJ2-2
TGCGCCAGCAGCTTGGCCTTTAAGAACACCGGGGAGCTGTTTTTT
CASSLAFKNTGELFF
>TRBD1|NA|TRBV25-1|TRBJ1-4
TGTGCCAGCAGTGCCGAGACAGGGGGCTTTGCTAATGAAAAACTGTTTTTT
CASSAETGGFANEKLFF
>NA|NA|TRBV28|TRBJ2-2
TGTGCCAGCAGTTCCGCAACAGGGTGGGGGGAGCTGTTTTTT
CASSSATGWGELFF
>TRBD2|NA|TRBV28|TRBJ2-7
TGTGCCAGCAGTTTCCCGGGAGGGGGCTACGAGCAGTACTTC
CASSFPGGGYEQYF
>TRBD2|NA|TRBV11-3|TRBJ2-3
TGTGCCAGCAGCTTAGGCTTGGGACTAGAAGCAGATACGCAGTATTTT
CASSLGLGLEADTQYF
>NA|NA|TRBV6-5|TRBJ1-1
TGTGCCAGCAGACCTTGGGGGGCTAGGACTGAAGCTTTCTTT
CASRPWGARTEAFF
>TRBD2|NA|TRBV7-8|TRBJ2-1
TGTGCCAGCAGCTTACTGTTCCTAGCGGGAGGGCCCTTGGGAAATGAGCAGTTCTTC
CASSLLFLAGGPLGNEQFF
>TRBD2|NA|TRBV10-2|TRBJ2-1
TGCGCCAGCAGTGGGAAGACTAGCGGGAGTGGTGTTGAGCAGTTCTTC
CASSGKTSGSGVEQFF
>NA|NA|TRBV30|TRBJ1-3
TGTGCCTGGAGTGCAGGATTCTCTGGAAACACCATATATTTT
CAWSAGFSGNTIYF
>NA|few|TRBV7-2|TRBJ1-1
TGTGCCAGCAGCTTAGGGGTCTGGGACACTGAAGCTTTCTTT
CASSLGVWDTEAFF
>NA|NA|TRBV27|TRBJ2-1
TGTGCCAGCAACCCGGGACAAGCCTACAATGAGCAGTTCTTC
CASNPGQAYNEQFF
>NA|NA|TRBV5-1|TRBJ2-7
TGCGCCAGCAGCTCCTTAGCGGAGAGCTCCTACGAGCAGTACTTC
CASSSLAESSYEQYF
>NA|NA|TRBV12-3/TRBV12-4|TRBJ2-7
TGTGCCAGCAGTTACCGGCCCTACGAGCAGTACTTC
CASSYRPYEQYF
>TRBD1|NA|TRBV10-2|TRBJ1-1
TGCGCCAGCAGTGTATTACGGCAGGGGGGCGGAGAAGCTTTCTTT
CASSVLRQGGGEAFF
>TRBD1|few|TRBV11-2|TRBJ2-3
TGTGCCAGCAGCTTAACAGGGGGCACAGATACGCAGTATTTT
CASSLTGGTDTQYF
>TRBD1|NA|TRBV3-1/TRBV3-2|TRBJ1-5
TGTGCCAGCAGCCAAGGGACAGGGGTCCCTATCAATCAGCCCCAGCATTTT
CASSQGTGVPINQPQHF
>NA|NA|TRBV21-1|TRBJ2-1
TGTGCCAGCAGCAAAGATGATCGGACAGAGCGTGTCAATGAGCAGTTCTTC
CASSKDDRTERVNEQFF
>TRBD1|NA|TRBV5-1|TRBJ2-1
TGCGCCAGCAGCTACGAACCGGGACAGGGGGCCTACAATGAGCAGTTCTTC
CASSYEPGQGAYNEQFF
>NA|NA|TRBV3-1/TRBV3-2|TRBJ1-4
TGTGCCAGCAGCCAAAGGAGGATCAGGGCGTCTAATGAAAAACTGTTTTTT
CASSQRRIRASNEKLFF
>TRBD2|NA|TRBV27|TRBJ2-1
TGTGCCAGCAGTTTATCTGGGGAGGGAGGTGAGCAGTTCTTC
CASSLSGEGGEQFF
>NA|NA|TRBV11-2|TRBJ2-4
TGTGCCAGCAGCCAGGCCTCTGTTGACATTCAGTACTTC
CASSQASVDIQYF
>NA|NA|TRBV9|TRBJ1-2
TGTGCCAGCAGCATCCAGGGAAACTATGGCTACACCTTC
CASSIQGNYGYTF
>NA|NA|TRBV5-6|TRBJ2-7
TGTGCCAGCAGCTTGGCCCCCAGCTACGAGCAGTACTTC
CASSLAPSYEQYF
>TRBD2|NA|TRBV5-1|TRBJ2-3
TGCGCCAGCAGCTTGAATGGGGGACTACCTACGCAGTATTTT
CASSLNGGLPTQYF
>TRBD1|NA|TRBV27|TRBJ1-2
TGTGCCAGCAGTTTCTCCGCCCGGACAGGGTTTGACTATGGCTACACCTTC
CASSFSARTGFDYGYTF
>TRBD1|NA|TRBV28|TRBJ2-7
TGTGCCAGCACAGCCCGGACAGGGGTCGCCTACGAGCAGTACTTC
CASTARTGVAYEQYF
>NA|few|TRBV19|TRBJ2-7
TGTGCCAGTAGCCTCCATGGTGTCAGGGGCTCCTACGAGCAGTACTTC
CASSLHGVRGSYEQYF
>TRBD1|NA|TRBV27|TRBJ2-5
TGTGCCAGCAGTAAAGGGACAGGCCAAGAGACCCAGTACTTC
CASSKGTGQETQYF
>NA|NA|TRBV7-2|TRBJ2-1
TGTGCCAGCAGCTTAGCGGGCATAATCAATGAGCAGTTCTTC
CASSLAGIINEQFF
>NA|NA|TRBV18|TRBJ1-6
TGTGCCAGCTCCCAACGGGAAGCAAGCTCCTATAATTCACCCCTCCACTTT
CASSQREASSYNSPLHF
>TRBD2|NA|TRBV29-1|TRBJ2-5
TGCAGCGTTGGACTAGCGATACAAGAGACCCAGTACTTC
CSVGLAIQETQYF
>NA|NA|TRBV13|TRBJ1-4
TGTGCCAGCAGCTTAGGGGAGATAGGACCTAATGAAAAACTGTTTTTT
CASSLGEIGPNEKLFF
>NA|NA|TRBV20-1|TRBJ2-3
TGCAGTGCTAGTAGCGGAACCACAGATACGCAGTATTTT
CSASSGTTDTQYF
>TRBD2|NA|TRBV19|TRBJ2-1
TGTGCCAGTAGTTCCCTGACTAGCGGTCCTCAAGAGCAGTTCTTC
CASSSLTSGPQEQFF
>NA|NA|TRBV30|TRBJ1-2
TGTGCCTGGAGCGTCTCTAACTATGGCTACACCTTC
CAWSVSNYGYTF
>NA|NA|TRBV29-1|TRBJ2-3
TGCAGCGTGCAACTAGCAGCAGATACGCAGTATTTT
CSVQLAADTQYF